Sequencing of this T cell receptor (beta chain) was carried out in a study of cytomegalovirus exposure and HLA in healthy donors. Per the germline V gene, CDR1 is SGHKS and CDR2 is YYEKEE (reference sequence). This CDR3 is built from 15 residues. Germline trimming cut 4 bases from V and 6 bases from J; bases unmatched to any gene: 13. Turning to this clone: As yet, its antigen is unknown.

PCR primers comprised 60 Vbeta and 13 Jbeta primers. Assay: immunoSEQ multiplex PCR; the TCRdb copy retains only in-frame clones and omits some. The sample lists some 110,000 clones, 83% seen once, with roughly 6% in the top ten. The study's findings and limits: Several top significant clusters appeared, in a later analysis, to be linked to common viral pathogens.

This chain uses TRBV5-5 with TRBJ2-7; 7 bases are shared with TRBD1. Sequenced sample: PBMCs. The clonotype originates from a man aged 18 to 29 in good health and CMV-seronegative. CDR3 region: CASSQSGTEWSEQYF. CDR3 bases: TGTGCCAGCAGCCAATCCGGGACAGAGTGGTCCGAGCAGTACTTC.